This is a list of T cell receptor beta chains from one sample in a study of CD8 T cells in ankylosing spondylitis. TCRdb called the 5' RACE reads again in MiXCR, with one record for every CDR3 protein. The table includes about 440,000 distinct CDR3 sequences, approximately 17% detected once. Sequencing used blood, either unsorted or a sorted T cell fraction (not recorded which). The receptors come from a male donor with ankylosing spondylitis. Each CDR3 is given with its conserved first and last residue. The order of the fields is D gene, V gene, J gene, clone size, CDR3 DNA, CDR3 protein. The D gene is left open where the match is weak. Not all rows give a size; the values are once, few, many and, for expanded clones, a class.

.	TRBV6-2/TRBV6-3	TRBJ2-3	.	TGTGCCAGCAGAACAATGGGGCCGGGGACAGATACGCAGTATTTT	CASRTMGPGTDTQYF
.	TRBV20-1	TRBJ2-1	.	TGCAGTGCCCCCGGTGGAGTTTCCAACTACAATGAGCAGTTCTTC	CSAPGGVSNYNEQFF
.	TRBV20-1	TRBJ1-1	few	TGCAGTGCTAGAATGGGGAACACTGAAGCTTTCTTT	CSARMGNTEAFF
TRBD1	TRBV7-9	TRBJ2-2	.	TGTGCCAGCAGCCTAGGGACAGGGGGCCACGGGGAGCTGTTTTTT	CASSLGTGGHGELFF
.	TRBV4-2	TRBJ1-4	few	TGTGCCAGCAGCCAAGATCGGGCAGCCTGGGGGTCTAATGAAAAACTGTTTTTT	CASSQDRAAWGSNEKLFF
.	TRBV7-2	TRBJ1-5	.	TGTGCCAGCAGCCCCCGATCGGGGAGACAGCCCCAGCATTTT	CASSPRSGRQPQHF
.	TRBV29-1	TRBJ2-1	many	TGCAGCGTTGAGAGAAGGTTGGCGGACAATGAGCAGTTCTTC	CSVERRLADNEQFF
TRBD1	TRBV4-1	TRBJ2-2	.	TGCGCCAGCAGCCAAGTCGGGACAGCCGCCGGGGAGCTGTTTTTT	CASSQVGTAAGELFF
TRBD2	TRBV6-4	TRBJ2-1	.	TGTGCCAGCAGTGACAGCGGGAGGAATGAGCAGTTCTTC	CASSDSGRNEQFF
TRBD2	TRBV15	TRBJ2-5	many	TGTGCCACCAGCAGGTCTAGCGGTTTGCAAGAGACCCAGTACTTC	CATSRSSGLQETQYF
.	TRBV6-2/TRBV6-3	TRBJ2-7	many	TGTGCCAGCAGTTATGGTTTACAGCACTACGAGCAGTACTTC	CASSYGLQHYEQYF
.	TRBV15	TRBJ2-3	.	TGTGCCACCAGCGCCCGACCGGAGACAGGCGTCTTTGATACGCAGTATTTT	CATSARPETGVFDTQYF
TRBD1	TRBV11-1	TRBJ2-7	few	TGTGCCAGCAGCTTAAGGACAGGGAGAACCTACGAGCAGTACTTC	CASSLRTGRTYEQYF
TRBD1	TRBV7-9	TRBJ1-3	.	TGTGCCAGCAGCCCCCGGGACAGGACATTCTCTGGAAACACCATATATTTT	CASSPRDRTFSGNTIYF
.	TRBV6-1	TRBJ1-4	few	TGTGCCAGCAGTGAGTGGGGTCCTAATGAAAAACTGTTTTTT	CASSEWGPNEKLFF
.	TRBV12-3/TRBV12-4	TRBJ1-2	.	TGTGCCAGCACACCTGGTGGGGGACCCTATGGCTACACCTTC	CASTPGGGPYGYTF
.	TRBV11-2	TRBJ1-1	few	TGTGCCAGCAGCTTAGGCGTAGGGGTGAACACTGAAGCTTTCTTT	CASSLGVGVNTEAFF
.	TRBV29-1	TRBJ1-1	.	TGCAGCGCCGCAGGGTGGCGTGTAGGAGCTTTCTTT	CSAAGWRVGAFF
.	TRBV5-5	TRBJ2-3	many	TGTGCCAGCAGCCGCGGATCCATGGGAGATACGCAGTATTTT	CASSRGSMGDTQYF
.	TRBV20-1	TRBJ2-3	few	TGCAGTGCTAGCTGGGGACACGCAGATACGCAGTATTTT	CSASWGHADTQYF
.	TRBV12-3/TRBV12-4	TRBJ2-7	few	TGTGCCAGCAGCCGGCCCCGATTTAAGCAGTACTTC	CASSRPRFKQYF
.	TRBV20-1	TRBJ1-1	.	TGCAGTGCCCGGACACACACCGGCACTGAAGCTTTCTTT	CSARTHTGTEAFF
TRBD1	TRBV14	TRBJ2-7	many	TGTGCCAGCAGCCAACACGGACAGGGAATCTACGAGCAGTACTTC	CASSQHGQGIYEQYF
.	TRBV12-3/TRBV12-4	TRBJ1-4	many	TGTGCCAGCAGGACCGACAGGCGAGGGGATGAAAAACTGTTTTTT	CASRTDRRGDEKLFF
TRBD2	TRBV5-1	TRBJ2-1	many	TGCGCCAGCAGTTCCAGGACTAGCGGGAGGAGCAATGAGCAGTTCTTC	CASSSRTSGRSNEQFF
.	TRBV2	TRBJ2-1	.	TGTGCCAGCAGTACCCGGTCGGGGGCATCCTACAATGAGCAGTTCTTC	CASSTRSGASYNEQFF
.	TRBV20-1	TRBJ2-1	many	TGCAGTGCCCCAGGCCGGGAGCACCCTGAGCAGTTCTTC	CSAPGREHPEQFF
TRBD2	TRBV20-1	TRBJ2-3	few	TGCAGTGCTAGGGGGGACTACTCCACAGATACGCAGTATTTT	CSARGDYSTDTQYF